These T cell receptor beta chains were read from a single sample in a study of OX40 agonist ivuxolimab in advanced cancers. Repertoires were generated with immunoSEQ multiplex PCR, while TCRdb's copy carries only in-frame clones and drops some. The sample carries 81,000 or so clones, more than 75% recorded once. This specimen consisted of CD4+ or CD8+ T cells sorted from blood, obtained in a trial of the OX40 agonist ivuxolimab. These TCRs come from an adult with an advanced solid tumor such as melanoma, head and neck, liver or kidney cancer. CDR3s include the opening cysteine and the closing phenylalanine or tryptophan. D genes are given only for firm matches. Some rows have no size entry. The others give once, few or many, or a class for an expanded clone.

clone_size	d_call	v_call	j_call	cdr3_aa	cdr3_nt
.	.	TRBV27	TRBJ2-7	CASKDQRSYEQYF	TGTGCCAGCAAGGACCAGAGGTCCTACGAGCAGTACTTC
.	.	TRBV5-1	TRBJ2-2	CASSLSASTGELFF	TGCGCCAGCAGCTTGTCAGCGAGTACCGGGGAGCTGTTTTTT
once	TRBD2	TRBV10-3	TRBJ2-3	CAISDELAEYTDTQYF	TGTGCCATCAGTGACGAGCTAGCGGAATACACAGATACGCAGTATTTT
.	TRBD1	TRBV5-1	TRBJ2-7	CASSAAGTGGDEQYF	TGCGCCAGCAGCGCGGCCGGGACAGGGGGTGACGAGCAGTACTTC
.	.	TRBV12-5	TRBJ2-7	CASGRDTTYEQYF	TGTGCTAGTGGGAGGGACACCACCTACGAGCAGTACTTC
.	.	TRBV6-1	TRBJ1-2	CASSPDRNYGYTF	TGTGCCAGCAGTCCTGACAGGAACTATGGCTACACCTTC
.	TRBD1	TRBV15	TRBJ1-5	CATSRGTVENQPQHF	TGTGCCACCAGCCGGGGGACAGTTGAAAATCAGCCCCAGCATTTT
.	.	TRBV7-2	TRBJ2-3	CASAWGTDTQYF	TGTGCCAGCGCCTGGGGGACAGATACGCAGTATTTT
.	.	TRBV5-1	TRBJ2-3	CASRRWGGIGNTQYF	TGCGCCAGCAGACGGTGGGGGGGCATTGGAAATACGCAGTATTTT
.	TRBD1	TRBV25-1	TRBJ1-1	CASSKSSGTVNTEAFF	TGTGCCAGCAGCAAATCTTCCGGGACAGTGAACACTGAAGCTTTCTTT
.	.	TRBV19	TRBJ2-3	CASSIGRGTDTQYF	TGTGCCAGTAGTATAGGGAGGGGGACAGATACGCAGTATTTT
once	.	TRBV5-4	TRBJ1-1	CASSAGGNTEAFF	TGTGCCAGCAGCGCCGGGGGGAACACTGAAGCTTTCTTT
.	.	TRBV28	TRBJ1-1	CASSLPHNTEAFF	TGTGCCAGCAGTTTACCCCACAACACTGAAGCTTTCTTT
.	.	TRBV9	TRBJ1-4	CASSVAGGALEKLFF	TGTGCCAGCAGCGTAGCGGGGGGCGCGTTGGAAAAACTGTTTTTT
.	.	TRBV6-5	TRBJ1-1	CASSYRSEEAFF	TGTGCCAGCAGTTACCGATCGGAGGAAGCTTTCTTT
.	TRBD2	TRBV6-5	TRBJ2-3	CASSYSRLAGTDTQYF	TGTGCCAGCAGTTACTCGAGGCTAGCGGGCACAGATACGCAGTATTTT
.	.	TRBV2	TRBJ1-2	CASSLGQGNNYGYTF	TGTGCCAGCAGCTTGGGGCAGGGAAACAACTATGGCTACACCTTC
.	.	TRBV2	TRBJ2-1	CASSVTRGGNEQFF	TGTGCCAGCAGTGTTACCAGGGGGGGTAATGAGCAGTTCTTC